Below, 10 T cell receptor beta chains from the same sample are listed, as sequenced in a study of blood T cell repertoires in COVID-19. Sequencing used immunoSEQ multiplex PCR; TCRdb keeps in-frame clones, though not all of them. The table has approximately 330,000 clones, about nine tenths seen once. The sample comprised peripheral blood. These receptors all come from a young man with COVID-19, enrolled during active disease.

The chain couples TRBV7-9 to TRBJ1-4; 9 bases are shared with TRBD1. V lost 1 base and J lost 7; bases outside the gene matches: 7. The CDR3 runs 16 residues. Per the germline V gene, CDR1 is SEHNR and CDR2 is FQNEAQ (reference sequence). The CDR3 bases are TGTGCCAGCAGCTTAGATCCGGGACAGGGTGCTGAAAAACTGTTTTTT. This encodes CASSLDPGQGAEKLFF.

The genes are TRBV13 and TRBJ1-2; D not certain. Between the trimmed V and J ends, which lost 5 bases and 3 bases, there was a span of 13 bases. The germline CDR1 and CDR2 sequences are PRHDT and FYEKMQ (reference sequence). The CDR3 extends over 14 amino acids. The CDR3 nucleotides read TGTGCCAGCAGCGGCGAGGGTTTGCACTATGGCTACACCTTC. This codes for CASSGEGLHYGYTF.

CDR3 protein: CASSFDRVYEQYF. The CDR3 DNA sequence: TGTGCCAGCAGCTTCGACAGGGTCTACGAGCAGTACTTC. The V call is TRBV7-8, the J call TRBJ2-7; TRBD1 aligns across 7 bases. The germline V gene has CDR1 SGHVS and CDR2 FQNEAQ. The CDR3 length is 13 residues. Trimming removed 3 bases from V and 3 bases from J; junction bases left unmatched: 2.

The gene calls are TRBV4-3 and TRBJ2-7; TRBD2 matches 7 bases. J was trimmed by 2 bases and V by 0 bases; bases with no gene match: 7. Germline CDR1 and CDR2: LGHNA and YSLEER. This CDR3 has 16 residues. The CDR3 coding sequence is TGCGCCAGCAGCCAAGAAGGATCTAGCGGACCCTACGAGCAGTACTTC. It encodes CASSQEGSSGPYEQYF.

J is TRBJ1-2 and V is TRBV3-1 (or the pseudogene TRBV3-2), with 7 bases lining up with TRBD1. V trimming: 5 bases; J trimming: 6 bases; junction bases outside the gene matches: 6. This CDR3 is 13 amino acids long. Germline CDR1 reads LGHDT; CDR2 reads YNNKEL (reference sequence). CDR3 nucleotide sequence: TGTGCCAGCAGCTTCAGACAGGGTCATGGCTACACCTTC. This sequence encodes CASSFRQGHGYTF.

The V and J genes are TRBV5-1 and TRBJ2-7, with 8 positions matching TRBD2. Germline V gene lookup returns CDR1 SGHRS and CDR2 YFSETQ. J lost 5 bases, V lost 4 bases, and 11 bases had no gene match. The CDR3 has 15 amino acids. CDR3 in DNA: TGCGCCAGCAGCCCCCATACGGGAGGGCCGGACGAGCAGTACTTC. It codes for CASSPHTGGPDEQYF.

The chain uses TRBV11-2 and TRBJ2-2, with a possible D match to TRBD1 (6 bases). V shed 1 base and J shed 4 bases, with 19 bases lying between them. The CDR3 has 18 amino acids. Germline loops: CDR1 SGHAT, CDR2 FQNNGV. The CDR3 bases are TGTGCCAGCAGCTTAGGGTTTGTCAGGGGTTCCCCCACCGGGGAGCTGTTTTTT. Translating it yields CASSLGFVRGSPTGELFF.

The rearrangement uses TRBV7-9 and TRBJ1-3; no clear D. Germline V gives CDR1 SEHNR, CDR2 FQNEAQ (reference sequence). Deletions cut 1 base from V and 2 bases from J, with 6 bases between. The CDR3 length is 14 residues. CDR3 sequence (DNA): TGTGCCAGCAGCTTAGGCGTAGCTGGAAACACCATATATTTT. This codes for CASSLGVAGNTIYF.

Here the CDR3 DNA reads TGTGCCAGCAGTTATTTACAGGGTAGTAACATTCAGTACTTC. Translating gives CASSYLQGSNIQYF. V usage is TRBV6-2 or TRBV6-3 and J usage is TRBJ2-4, with a weak D call TRBD1 (6 bases). The V gene lost 3 bases and the J gene lost 7 bases, with 13 bases spanning the gap. Germline loops: CDR1 MNHEY, CDR2 SVGEGT. This CDR3 contains 14 residues.

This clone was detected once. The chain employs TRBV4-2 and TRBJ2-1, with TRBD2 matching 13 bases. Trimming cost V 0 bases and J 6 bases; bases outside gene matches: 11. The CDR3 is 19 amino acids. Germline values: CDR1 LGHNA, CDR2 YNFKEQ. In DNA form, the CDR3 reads TGTGCCAGCAGCCAAGAGTCCCGGACTAGCGGGAGAGAGGGCAATGAGCAGTTCTTC. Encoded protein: CASSQESRTSGREGNEQFF.